The rows below give T cell receptor beta chains drawn from one sample of a study of blood T cell repertoires in COVID-19. Clones were sequenced by immunoSEQ multiplex PCR, and TCRdb holds only the in-frame ones, with some missing. The sample has a few hundred thousand clones; around 87% are singletons. The specimen was PBMCs or T cells enriched from blood (not recorded which). The receptor source for this set is a woman in her forties or fifties who had recovered from COVID-19. Each CDR3 is given with its conserved first and last residue. The order of the fields is V gene, J gene, clone size, D gene, CDR3 protein, CDR3 DNA. D genes are given only for firm matches. Size values are once, few and many counts, or a class for expanded clones, and some rows have none.

>TRBV19|TRBJ2-4|.|TRBD2
CASSIIGGSQGLRIQYF
TGTGCCAGTAGTATTATCGGGGGGTCGCAAGGCTTACGTATTCAGTACTTC
>TRBV4-3|TRBJ1-3|.|TRBD1
CASSRTGYGTGISITGNTIYF
TGCGCCAGCAGCCGGACCGGATACGGGACAGGGATCTCCATCACTGGAAACACCATATATTTT
>TRBV7-2|TRBJ2-2|.|TRBD2
CASSSREGGELFF
TGTGCCAGCAGCTCCAGGGAGGGCGGGGAGCTGTTTTTT
>TRBV7-9|TRBJ1-1|.|.
CASSPRESLLNTEAFF
TGTGCCAGCAGCCCTCGGGAGTCCCTATTGAACACTGAAGCTTTCTTT
>TRBV11-2|TRBJ1-4|few|.
CASSLGTSNEKLFF
TGTGCCAGCAGCTTGGGGACTTCGAATGAAAAACTGTTTTTT
>TRBV3-1/TRBV3-2|TRBJ2-7|.|.
CASSQEGGSARQYF
TGTGCCAGCAGCCAAGAGGGCGGGTCGGCTCGGCAGTACTTC
>TRBV9|TRBJ1-2|.|TRBD1
CASSVTDRGGGYTF
TGTGCCAGCAGCGTGACGGACAGGGGCGGTGGCTACACCTTC
>TRBV29-1|TRBJ1-2|.|TRBD1
CSVEQGFGYTF
TGCAGCGTGGAACAGGGGTTTGGCTACACCTTC
>TRBV15|TRBJ2-1|.|.
CATSRAAGAGNEQFF
TGTGCCACCAGCAGAGCGGCGGGGGCGGGGAATGAGCAGTTCTTC
>TRBV4-3|TRBJ2-1|.|TRBD2
CASSQGLAGYNEQFF
TGCGCCAGCAGCCAAGGACTAGCGGGGTACAATGAGCAGTTCTTC
>TRBV6-1|TRBJ1-1|few|.
CASSEWGGGYIRNTEAFF
TGTGCCAGCAGTGAATGGGGAGGGGGTTATATTCGGAACACTGAAGCTTTCTTT
>TRBV5-1|TRBJ2-7|.|.
CASSPDSRGYEQYF
TGCGCCAGCAGCCCCGACTCCCGTGGCTACGAGCAGTACTTC
>TRBV2|TRBJ1-2|.|.
CASSSGAPAGGYTF
TGTGCCAGCAGTTCCGGGGCCCCAGCGGGGGGCTACACCTTC
>TRBV6-5|TRBJ2-7|.|.
CASTRTPGNYEQYF
TGTGCCAGCACGAGGACGCCAGGGAACTACGAGCAGTACTTC
>TRBV4-3|TRBJ2-7|.|.
CASSQDDSGYSYEQYF
TGCGCCAGCAGCCAAGATGATAGCGGATACTCCTACGAGCAGTACTTC
>TRBV6-1|TRBJ1-6|few|.
CASSGAGASLSYNSPLHF
TGTGCCAGCAGTGGCGCGGGGGCGTCCCTAAGTTATAATTCACCCCTCCACTTT
>TRBV19|TRBJ1-1|.|TRBD1
CASSIGGDRNTEAFF
TGTGCCAGTAGTATAGGTGGGGACAGGAACACTGAAGCTTTCTTT
>TRBV7-2|TRBJ2-2|.|.
CASSRRAGELFF
TGTGCCAGCAGCCGAAGAGCCGGGGAGCTGTTTTTT
>TRBV19|TRBJ1-5|.|.
CASSTTPDGGNQPQHF
TGTGCCAGTAGTACCACGCCCGACGGGGGGAATCAGCCCCAGCATTTT
>TRBV15|TRBJ2-7|.|.
CATSSFAREQYF
TGTGCCACCAGCTCTTTCGCACGGGAGCAGTACTTC
>TRBV9|TRBJ1-3|.|TRBD1
CASSEGQGANTIYF
TGTGCCAGCAGCGAGGGACAGGGTGCAAACACCATATATTTT
>TRBV11-2|TRBJ2-3|.|TRBD1
CASSLQTGPTVTQYF
TGTGCCAGCAGCCTCCAGACAGGGCCCACTGTTACGCAGTATTTT
>TRBV3-1/TRBV3-2|TRBJ2-6|once|.
CASSPLFAGANVLTF
TGTGCCAGCAGCCCGCTATTCGCCGGGGCCAACGTCCTGACTTTC
>TRBV4-1|TRBJ1-6|once|TRBD1
CASSQDGQGLPLHF
TGCGCCAGCAGCCAAGACGGACAGGGCTTACCCCTCCACTTT
>TRBV18|TRBJ2-7|.|.
CASSPGDTYEQYF
TGTGCCAGCTCACCCGGGGATACCTACGAGCAGTACTTC
>TRBV2|TRBJ2-2|.|TRBD1
CASSEHPGTGNTGELFF
TGTGCCAGCAGTGAACACCCCGGGACAGGTAACACCGGGGAGCTGTTTTTT
>TRBV5-1|TRBJ2-5|.|TRBD1
CASSFSQGEGETQYF
TGCGCCAGCAGCTTTAGTCAGGGGGAAGGTGAGACCCAGTACTTC
>TRBV30|TRBJ1-5|.|.
CAWDRDGGCVTNQPQHF
TGTGCCTGGGATCGGGATGGAGGTTGCGTTACCAATCAGCCCCAGCATTTT
>TRBV5-1|TRBJ2-3|.|.
CASSFGRITDTQYF
TGCGCCAGCAGCTTCGGCAGGATCACAGATACGCAGTATTTT
>TRBV4-1|TRBJ1-1|.|.
CASSQEGGRAEAFF
TGCGCCAGCAGCCAAGAGGGAGGCAGGGCCGAAGCTTTCTTT
>TRBV27|TRBJ1-2|once|.
CASSPELDSYGYTF
TGTGCCAGCAGCCCAGAGTTGGACAGCTATGGCTACACCTTC
>TRBV19|TRBJ1-5|.|TRBD1
CASSILGDSLNQPQHF
TGTGCCAGTAGTATACTAGGGGACAGTCTAAATCAGCCCCAGCATTTT
>TRBV19|TRBJ2-1|.|.
CASSIASPFNEQFF
TGTGCCAGTAGTATAGCTTCCCCGTTCAATGAGCAGTTCTTC